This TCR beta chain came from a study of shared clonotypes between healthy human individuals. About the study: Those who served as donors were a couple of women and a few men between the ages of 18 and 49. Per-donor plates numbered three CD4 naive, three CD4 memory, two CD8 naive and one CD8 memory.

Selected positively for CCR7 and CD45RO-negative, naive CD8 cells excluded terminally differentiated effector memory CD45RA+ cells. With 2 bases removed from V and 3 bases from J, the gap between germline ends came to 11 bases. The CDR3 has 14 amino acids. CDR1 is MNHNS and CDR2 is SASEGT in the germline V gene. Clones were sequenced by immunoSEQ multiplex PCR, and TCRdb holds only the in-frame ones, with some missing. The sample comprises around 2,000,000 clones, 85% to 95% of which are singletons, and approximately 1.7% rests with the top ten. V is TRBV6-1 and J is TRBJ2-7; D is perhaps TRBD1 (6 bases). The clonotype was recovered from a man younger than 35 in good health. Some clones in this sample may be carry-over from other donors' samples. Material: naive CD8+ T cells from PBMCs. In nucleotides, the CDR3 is TGTGCCAGCAGTGAAAGGGGGTTTTACTACGAGCAGTACTTC. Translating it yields CASSERGFYYEQYF.